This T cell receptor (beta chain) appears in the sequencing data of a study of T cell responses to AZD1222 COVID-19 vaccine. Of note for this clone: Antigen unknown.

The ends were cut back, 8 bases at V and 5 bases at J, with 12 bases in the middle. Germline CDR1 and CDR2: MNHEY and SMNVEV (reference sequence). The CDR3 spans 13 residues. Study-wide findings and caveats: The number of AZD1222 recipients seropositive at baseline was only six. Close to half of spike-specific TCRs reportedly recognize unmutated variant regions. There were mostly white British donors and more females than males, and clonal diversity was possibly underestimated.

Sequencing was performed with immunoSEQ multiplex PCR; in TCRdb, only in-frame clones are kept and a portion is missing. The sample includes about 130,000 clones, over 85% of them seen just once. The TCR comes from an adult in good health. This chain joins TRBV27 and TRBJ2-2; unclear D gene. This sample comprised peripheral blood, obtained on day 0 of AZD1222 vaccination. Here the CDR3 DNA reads TGTGCCAGCTCTGAGGTTGGGACCGGGGAGCTGTTTTTT. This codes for CASSEVGTGELFF.